This record covers a single TCR beta chain. Its target is not known. Some clones are missing from TCRdb's copy, which holds only in-frame ones; the method was immunoSEQ multiplex PCR. This table has around 180,000 clones, about nine tenths appearing once. These data come from a study of T cell responses to AZD1222 COVID-19 vaccine. Regarding the study as a whole: Among the donors, most were white British and more were female, and clonal diversity was possibly underestimated.

The V end lost 10 bases, the J end lost 0 bases, and 12 bases lay between the germline ends. Germline V lookup: CDR1 MNHEY, CDR2 SVGAGI. This CDR3 has 13 amino acids. The specimen comprised peripheral blood, sampled on day 0 of AZD1222 vaccination. The chain combines TRBV6-5 with TRBJ1-1; no reliable D call. This clonotype was sampled from an adult in good health. The CDR3 region has the DNA TGTGCCATACGACGGATTATGAACACTGAAGCTTTCTTT. It encodes CAIRRIMNTEAFF.